This T cell receptor beta chain came from a study of blood T cell repertoires in COVID-19. Turning to the study itself: Italy, Spain and the United States were the sources of the convalescent and acute COVID-19 samples. PBMCs, B-cell-depleted T cells, or T cells provided the cDNA or gDNA that made up the material.

Authors' processing steps: Reference gene primer amplification yielded estimated nucleated cell counts. The table came from immunoSEQ multiplex PCR; TCRdb's copy has only in-frame clones and leaves some out. The D gene and trimming were derived from the DNA, and the V and J assignments and clone size from that table. The table has over 200,000 clones, approximately 86% seen once. Unmatched junction bases numbered 3, after V lost 1 base and J lost 0 bases. This CDR3 has 16 residues. Germline loops: CDR1 MGHRA, CDR2 YSYEKL. The receptor's source is a man in his forties who had recovered from COVID-19. V is TRBV4-1 and J is TRBJ2-1; 7 positions agree with TRBD2. The sequenced material came from peripheral blood. CDR3 coding DNA: TGCGCCAGCAGCCAAGTGGCTAGCGGCTCCTACAATGAGCAGTTCTTC. Translating gives CASSQVASGSYNEQFF.